This T cell receptor (beta chain) comes out of a study of OX40 agonist ivuxolimab in advanced cancers. Study-level information: Two cutaneous melanoma patients and one hepatocellular carcinoma patient, three in all, had partial responses. Study results and limitations: At 0.1 to 3.0 mg/kg, clonal expansion of CD4+ and CD8+ blood T cells had occurred by week 6.

The CDR3 consists of 14 residues. Germline V gene sequence: CDR1 SGHNT, CDR2 YYREEE (reference sequence). V lost 2 bases and J lost 6, with 15 bases in between. The repertoire was sequenced with immunoSEQ multiplex PCR; TCRdb's copy has only in-frame clones and lacks some. The data contain around 48,000 clones, around 80% of them singletons. A remark on this clone: As yet, its antigen is unknown.

Autoimmune disease history or systemic immunosuppression led to patient exclusion. Samples were taken at baseline and on day 1 of cycles 4 and 7. The source was CD4+ or CD8+ T cells sorted from blood, collected in a trial of the OX40 agonist ivuxolimab. This receptor was obtained from an adult with an advanced solid tumor such as melanoma, head and neck, liver or kidney cancer. The genes are TRBV5-4 and TRBJ2-7, with D possibly being TRBD1 (5 bases). In DNA, the CDR3 is TGTGCCAGCAGCTTCACCCCAGGGAAGGGCGAGCAGTACTTC. Protein: CASSFTPGKGEQYF. Based on the CDR3 plus reference TRBV5-4 and TRBJ2-7, the full variable domain is ETGVTQSPTHLIKTRGQQVTLRCSSQSGHNTVSWYQQALGQGPQFIFQYYREEENGRGNFPPRFSGLQFPNYSSELNVNALELDDSALYLCASSFTPGKGEQYFGPGTRLTVT.